This passage covers 18 T cell receptor beta chains from one sample sequenced in a study of PD-1 blockade in classical Hodgkin lymphoma. Assay: immunoSEQ multiplex PCR; the TCRdb copy retains only in-frame clones and omits some. The sample includes more than 90,000 clones, roughly 78% of them seen just once. This sample's time point: cycle 4 day 1 (C4D1), after less than seven weeks of nivolumab. There was relapse after autologous stem cell transplantation in every patient, and there was variation in brentuximab vedotin exposure. The input for sequencing was peripheral blood mononuclear cells (PBMCs), taken before the fourth cycle of nivolumab. The receptors here all came from a human donor with classical Hodgkin lymphoma.

This chain uses TRBV28 with TRBJ2-7, with 7 bases that match TRBD2. This CDR3 region has 13 residues. The junction had 4 bases not matched to a gene; V was cut back by 8 bases and J by 0 bases. CDR1 and CDR2 from the germline V gene are MDHEN and SYDVKM. The CDR3, as DNA: TGTGCCAGCGGGAGGGCCTACTCCTACGAGCAGTACTTC. Protein product: CASGRAYSYEQYF.

The V and J genes are TRBV6-5 and TRBJ1-1; TRBD1 might be the D (5 bases). Trimming removed 5 bases from V and 1 base from J, with 11 bases in between. The germline gives CDR1 MNHEY, CDR2 SVGAGI. The CDR3 length is 14 residues. In DNA, the CDR3 is TGTGCCAGCAGTCGCGGGACGGAGAACACTGAAGCTTTCTTT. Translation gives CASSRGTENTEAFF.

V and J are TRBV2 and TRBJ1-4; no clear D gene. This CDR3 region has 14 residues. The germline V gene encodes CDR1 SNHLY and CDR2 FYNNEI. The V end lost 7 bases, the J end lost 4 bases, and 13 bases lay between the germline ends. The chain's CDR3 is CASTRLGLNEKLFF. As DNA, the CDR3 is TGTGCCAGCACCAGGCTGGGCCTTAATGAAAAACTGTTTTTT.

The V gene is TRBV30, the J gene TRBJ2-7, with D tentatively TRBD2 (6 bases). Trimming stripped 2 bases from V and 5 bases from J, with 13 bases between. The CDR3 runs to 13 residues. Germline loops: CDR1 GTSNPN, CDR2 SVGIG (reference sequence). CDR3 sequence (DNA): TGTGCCTGGAGTTACCTAGCGCTCCACGAGCAGTACTTC. This encodes CAWSYLALHEQYF.

This chain joins TRBV19 and TRBJ2-3, with 9 bases identical to TRBD2. V was clipped by 5 bases and J by 5 bases; unmatched bases: 11. Germline V gene data show CDR1 as LNHDA and CDR2 as SQIVND (reference sequence). The CDR3 has 16 amino acids. CDR3 sequence (DNA): TGTGCCAGTAGTTTTTCGGCTAGCGGGACGAAAGATACGCAGTATTTT. As protein: CASSFSASGTKDTQYF.

The chain has TRBV6-6 and TRBJ1-5, with D possibly matching TRBD1 (5 bases). The CDR3 has 14 amino acids. V was shortened by 2 bases and J by 6 bases, with 11 bases between the two germline ends. Germline lookup yields CDR1 MNHNY and CDR2 SVGAGI (reference sequence). The CDR3 here is CASSYGQTSQPQHF. In nucleotides, the CDR3 is TGTGCCAGCAGTTACGGACAAACGAGTCAGCCCCAGCATTTT.

J is TRBJ2-7 and V is TRBV6-1, with D uncertain. Trimming took 6 bases from V and 3 from J, leaving 9 bases between them. Germline V gene data show CDR1 as MNHNS and CDR2 as SASEGT. This CDR3 has 12 amino acids. The DNA of the CDR3 is TGTGCCAGCAGGGGGTCTATCTACGAGCAGTACTTC. This sequence encodes CASRGSIYEQYF.

This clone was picked up one time. The CDR3 DNA sequence: TGTGCCAGCAGCTTGGGGGGAGATTCACCCCTCCACTTT. Translation: CASSLGGDSPLHF. The chain is built from TRBV5-4 and TRBJ1-6; D unresolved. CDR3 length: 13 amino acids. The V end lost 0 bases, the J end lost 8 bases, and 6 bases lay between the germline ends. From germline, CDR1 is SGHNT and CDR2 YYREEE (reference sequence).

The chain employs TRBV10-3 and TRBJ1-6, with no clear D. Per germline, CDR1 ENHRY and CDR2 SYGVKD. Trimming took off 6 bases at V and 7 bases at J, with 10 bases between the two ends. This CDR3 comprises 13 residues. The CDR3 here is CAISEIQNSPLHF. The CDR3 DNA is TGTGCCATCAGCGAGATACAGAATTCACCCCTCCACTTT.

The gene calls are TRBV19 and TRBJ2-5; 9 bases line up with TRBD1. J lost 1 base, V lost 5 bases, and 8 bases had no gene match. Germline values: CDR1 LNHDA, CDR2 SQIVND (reference sequence). The CDR3 is 16 amino acids. In DNA, the CDR3 is TGTGCCAGTAGTTCCCCCGGGACAGGGATCCAAGAGACCCAGTACTTC. Amino acid sequence: CASSSPGTGIQETQYF.

This clone was detected a few times. The genes are TRBV5-1 and TRBJ2-2; 13 positions match TRBD2. This CDR3 has 18 amino acids. The germline CDR1 and CDR2 sequences are SGHRS and YFSETQ. V was clipped by 4 bases and J by 6 bases; unmatched bases: 12. The CDR3 region is CASSAMPPTSGGSGELFF. CDR3 coding DNA: TGCGCCAGCAGCGCAATGCCCCCGACTAGCGGGGGGTCCGGGGAGCTGTTTTTT.

The gene calls are TRBV25-1 and TRBJ2-1; 9 bases fit TRBD2. Trimming took 3 bases from V and 5 from J; bases not matched to a gene: 11. CDR3 length: 17 residues. The V gene's germline CDR1 is MGHDK and CDR2 SYGVNS. CDR3 DNA sequence: TGTGCCAGCAGTGAGATGGGCGGGGGGGCTCGCGACAATGAGCAGTTCTTC. It translates to CASSEMGGGARDNEQFF. Variable domain in full (rest from reference TRBV25-1 and TRBJ2-1): EADIYQTPRYLVIGTGKKITLECSQTMGHDKMYWYQQDPGMELHLIHYSYGVNSTEKGDLSSESTVSRIRTEHFPLTLESARPSHTSQYLCASSEMGGGARDNEQFFGPGTRLTVL.

The chain carries TRBV6-5 and TRBJ1-2, with D possibly TRBD1 on 6 matching bases. This CDR3 contains 13 residues. The germline V and J ends were trimmed by 5 bases and 4 bases, with 11 bases remaining between them. The germline CDR1 and CDR2 sequences are MNHEY and SVGAGI. The CDR3 here is CASSPGQTYGYTF. The CDR3 nucleotides are TGTGCCAGCAGTCCTGGACAGACCTATGGCTACACCTTC.

The gene calls are TRBV6-5 and TRBJ1-2; D may be TRBD1 (5 bases). Trimming left V 0 bases short and J 4 bases short, with 9 bases between. Germline V gene lookup returns CDR1 MNHEY and CDR2 SVGAGI. The CDR3 length is 14 residues. CDR3 in DNA: TGTGCCAGCAGTTACTCGAGGCAGGGCTATGGCTACACCTTC. Encoded protein: CASSYSRQGYGYTF.

This chain connects TRBV2 to TRBJ2-7; 11 bases map to TRBD1. This CDR3 region has 13 residues. V shed 8 bases, J shed 3 bases, and the junction held 3 bases outside the gene matches. Germline assignment: CDR1 SNHLY and CDR2 FYNNEI. CDR3 in DNA: TGTGCCAGCCCCGGGACAGGGGGCTACGAGCAGTACTTC. Translating it yields CASPGTGGYEQYF.

This clone appeared a few times. This sequence joins TRBV9 and TRBJ2-4; D might be TRBD1 or TRBD2, each matching 5 bases. Germline V gene lookup returns CDR1 SGDLS and CDR2 YYNGEE. The CDR3 runs 16 residues. Trimming cost V 3 bases and J 0 bases, with 13 bases left between them. The CDR3 coding sequence is TGTGCCAGCAGCGCCGGGGCGTCTCTAGCCAAAAACATTCAGTACTTC. Protein: CASSAGASLAKNIQYF.

The CDR3 region is CASSPFTGVGTEAFF. CDR3 bases: TGTGCCAGCAGCCCGTTTACAGGGGTGGGCACTGAAGCTTTCTTT. V gene TRBV7-2 combines with J gene TRBJ1-1; 7 positions agree with TRBD1. CDR1 is SGHTA and CDR2 is FQGNSA in the germline V gene. V lost 5 bases to trimming and J lost 4 bases; unmatched junction nucleotides: 10. The CDR3 is 15 residues long. Full variable domain (missing parts from reference TRBV7-2 and TRBJ1-1): GAGVSQSPSNKVTEKGKDVELRCDPISGHTALYWYRQSLGQGLEFLIYFQGNSAPDKSGLPSDRFSAERTGGSVSTLTIQRTQQEDSAVYLCASSPFTGVGTEAFFGQGTRLTVV.

The chain has TRBV6-6 and TRBJ2-5; TRBD2 matches at 7 bases. J was trimmed by 1 base and V by 6 bases; bases with no gene match: 8. Per germline, CDR1 MNHNY and CDR2 SVGAGI (reference sequence). CDR3 size: 15 residues. CDR3 sequence (DNA): TGTGCCAGCAGCCGAGGCGGGGGATCCCAAGAGACCCAGTACTTC. Its translation is CASSRGGGSQETQYF.